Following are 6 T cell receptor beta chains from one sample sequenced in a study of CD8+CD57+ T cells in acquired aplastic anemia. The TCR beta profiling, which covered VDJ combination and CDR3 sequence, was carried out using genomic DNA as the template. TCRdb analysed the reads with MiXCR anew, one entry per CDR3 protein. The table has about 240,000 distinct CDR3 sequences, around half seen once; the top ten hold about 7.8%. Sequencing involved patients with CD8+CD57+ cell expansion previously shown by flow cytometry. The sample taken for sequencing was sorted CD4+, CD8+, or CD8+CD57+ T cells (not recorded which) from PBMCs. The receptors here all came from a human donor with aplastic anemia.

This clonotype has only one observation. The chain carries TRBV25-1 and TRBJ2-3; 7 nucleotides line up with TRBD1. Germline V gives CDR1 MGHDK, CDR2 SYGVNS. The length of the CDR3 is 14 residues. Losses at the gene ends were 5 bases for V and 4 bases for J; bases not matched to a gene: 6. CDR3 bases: TGTGCCAGCAGTTACAGGGGAGCGCCAGATACGCAGTATTTT. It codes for CASSYRGAPDTQYF.

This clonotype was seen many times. CDR3 bases: TGTGCCAGCAGCGACGGACGGGGCACAGATACGCAGTATTTT. Its translation is CASSDGRGTDTQYF. The rearrangement joins TRBV27 to TRBJ2-3; D remains ambiguous. CDR3 length equals 14 residues. From germline, CDR1 is MNHEY and CDR2 SMNVEV (reference sequence). With 6 bases removed from V and 1 base from J, the gap between germline ends came to 11 bases.

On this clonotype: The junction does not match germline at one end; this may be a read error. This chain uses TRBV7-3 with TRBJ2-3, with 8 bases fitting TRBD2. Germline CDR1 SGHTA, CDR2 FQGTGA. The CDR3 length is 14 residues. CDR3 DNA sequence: TGTGCCAGCAGCTTCGGGGGGGCAACAGATACGCAGAATTTT. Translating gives CASSFGGATDTQNF.

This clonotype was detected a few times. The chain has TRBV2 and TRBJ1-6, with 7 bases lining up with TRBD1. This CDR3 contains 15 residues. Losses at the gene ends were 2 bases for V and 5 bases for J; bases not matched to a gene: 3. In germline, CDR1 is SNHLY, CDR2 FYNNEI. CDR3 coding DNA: TGTGCCAGCAGTGAACGCCAGGGGGATAATTCACCCCTCCACTTT. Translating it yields CASSERQGDNSPLHF.

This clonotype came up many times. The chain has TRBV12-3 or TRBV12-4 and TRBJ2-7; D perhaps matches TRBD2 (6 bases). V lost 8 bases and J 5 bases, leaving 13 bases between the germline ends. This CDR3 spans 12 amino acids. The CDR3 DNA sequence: TGTGCCAGCGGGAGCGGGCGGGACGAGCAGTACTTC. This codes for CASGSGRDEQYF.

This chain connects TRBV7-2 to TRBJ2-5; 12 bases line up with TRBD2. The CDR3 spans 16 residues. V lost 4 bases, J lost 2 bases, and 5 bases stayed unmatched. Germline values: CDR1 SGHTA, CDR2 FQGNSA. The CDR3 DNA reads TGTGCCAGCAGCTACCGACTAGCGGGAGAACAAGAGACCCAGTACTTC. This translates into CASSYRLAGEQETQYF.